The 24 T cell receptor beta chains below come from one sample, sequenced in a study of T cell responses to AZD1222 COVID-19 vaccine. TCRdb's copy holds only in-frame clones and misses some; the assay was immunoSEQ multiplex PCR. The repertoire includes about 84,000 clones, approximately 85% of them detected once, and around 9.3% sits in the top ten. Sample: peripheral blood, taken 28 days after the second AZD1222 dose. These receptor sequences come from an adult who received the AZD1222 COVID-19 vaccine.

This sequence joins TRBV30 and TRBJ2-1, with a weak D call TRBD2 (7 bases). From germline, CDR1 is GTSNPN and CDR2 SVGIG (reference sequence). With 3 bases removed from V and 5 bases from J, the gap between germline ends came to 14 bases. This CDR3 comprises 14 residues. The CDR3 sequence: CAWRRGGPHNEQFF. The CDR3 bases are TGTGCCTGGAGGCGCGGGGGCCCCCACAATGAGCAGTTCTTC.

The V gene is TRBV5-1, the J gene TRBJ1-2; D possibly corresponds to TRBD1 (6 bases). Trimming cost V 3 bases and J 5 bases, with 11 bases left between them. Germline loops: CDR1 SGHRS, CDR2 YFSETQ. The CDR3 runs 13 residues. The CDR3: CASSWEQGYGYTF. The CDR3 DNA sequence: TGCGCCAGCAGCTGGGAACAGGGATATGGCTACACCTTC. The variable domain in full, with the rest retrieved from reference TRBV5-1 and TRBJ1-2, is KAGVTQTPRYLIKTRGQQVTLSCSPISGHRSVSWYQQTPGQGLQFLFEYFSETQRNKGNFPGRFSGRQFSNSRSEMNVSTLELGDSALYLCASSWEQGYGYTFGSGTRLTVV.

This CDR3 is CATSREVVGLDTQYF. The CDR3 DNA reads TGTGCCACCAGCAGAGAAGTTGTGGGATTAGATACGCAGTATTTT. V gene TRBV15 combines with J gene TRBJ2-3, with no clear D. Germline loops: CDR1 LNHNV, CDR2 YYDKDF (reference sequence). The CDR3 sequence is 15 residues long. Trimming removed 0 bases from V and 5 bases from J, with 12 bases in between.

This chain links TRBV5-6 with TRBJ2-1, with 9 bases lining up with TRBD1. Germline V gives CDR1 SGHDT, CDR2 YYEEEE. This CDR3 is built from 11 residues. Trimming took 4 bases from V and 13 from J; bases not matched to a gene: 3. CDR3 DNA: TGTGCCAGCAGCCAGGGACAGGGACAGTTCTTC. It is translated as CASSQGQGQFF.

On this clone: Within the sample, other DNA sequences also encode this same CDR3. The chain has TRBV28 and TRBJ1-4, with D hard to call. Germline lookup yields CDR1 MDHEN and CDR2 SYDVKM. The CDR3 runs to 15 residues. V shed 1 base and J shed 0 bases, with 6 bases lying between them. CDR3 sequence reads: CASSLSGATNEKLFF. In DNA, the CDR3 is TGTGCCAGCAGTTTATCAGGTGCAACTAATGAAAAACTGTTTTTT.

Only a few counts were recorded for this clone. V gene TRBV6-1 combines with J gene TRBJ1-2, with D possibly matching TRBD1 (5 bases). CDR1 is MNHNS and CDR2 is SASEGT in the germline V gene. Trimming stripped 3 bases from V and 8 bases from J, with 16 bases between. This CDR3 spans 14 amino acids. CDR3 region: CASSDGAGPPGYTF. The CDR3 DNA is TGTGCCAGCAGTGACGGGGCGGGCCCCCCAGGCTACACCTTC.

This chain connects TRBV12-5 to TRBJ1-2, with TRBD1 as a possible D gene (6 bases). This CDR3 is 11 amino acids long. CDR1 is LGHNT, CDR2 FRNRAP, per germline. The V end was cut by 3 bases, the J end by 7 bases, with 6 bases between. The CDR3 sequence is CASGLQGGYTF. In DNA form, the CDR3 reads TGTGCTAGTGGTTTACAGGGTGGCTACACCTTC. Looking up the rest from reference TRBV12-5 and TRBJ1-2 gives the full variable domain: DARVTQTPRHKVTEMGQEVTMRCQPILGHNTVFWYRQTMMQGLELLAYFRNRAPLDDSGMPKDRFSAEMPDATLATLKIQPSEPRDSAVYFCASGLQGGYTFGSGTRLTVV.

CDR3: CASSFAKKQFF. The CDR3 bases are TGTGCCAGCAGTTTTGCTAAGAAGCAGTTCTTC. V is TRBV12-3 or TRBV12-4 and J is TRBJ2-1; the D is unclear. The CDR3 totals 11 residues. With 3 bases removed from V and 11 bases from J, the gap between germline ends came to 8 bases.

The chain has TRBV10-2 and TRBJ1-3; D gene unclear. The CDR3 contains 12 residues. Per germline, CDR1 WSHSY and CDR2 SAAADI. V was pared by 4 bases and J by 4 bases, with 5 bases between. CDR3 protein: CASSGPGNTIYF. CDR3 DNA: TGCGCCAGCAGTGGTCCAGGAAACACCATATATTTT.

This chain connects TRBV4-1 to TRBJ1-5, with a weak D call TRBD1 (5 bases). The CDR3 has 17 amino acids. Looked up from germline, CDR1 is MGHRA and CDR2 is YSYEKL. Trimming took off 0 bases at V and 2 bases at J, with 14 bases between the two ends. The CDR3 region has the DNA TGCGCCAGCAGCCAAGAAGTGACAGTTATTCGCAATCAGCCCCAGCATTTT. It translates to CASSQEVTVIRNQPQHF.

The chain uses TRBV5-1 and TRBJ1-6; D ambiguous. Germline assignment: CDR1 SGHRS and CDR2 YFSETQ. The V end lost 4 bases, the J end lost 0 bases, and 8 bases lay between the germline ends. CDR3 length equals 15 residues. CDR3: CASSPRSSYNSPLHF. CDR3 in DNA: TGCGCCAGCAGCCCTAGGAGCTCCTATAATTCACCCCTCCACTTT. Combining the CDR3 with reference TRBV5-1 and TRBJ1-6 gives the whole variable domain KAGVTQTPRYLIKTRGQQVTLSCSPISGHRSVSWYQQTPGQGLQFLFEYFSETQRNKGNFPGRFSGRQFSNSRSEMNVSTLELGDSALYLCASSPRSSYNSPLHFGNGTRLTVT.

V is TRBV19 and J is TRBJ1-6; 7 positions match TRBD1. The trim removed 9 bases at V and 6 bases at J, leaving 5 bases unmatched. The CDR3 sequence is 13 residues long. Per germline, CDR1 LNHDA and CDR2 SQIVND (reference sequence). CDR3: CASQQGINSPLHF. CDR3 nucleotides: TGTGCCAGCCAACAGGGGATTAATTCACCCCTCCACTTT.

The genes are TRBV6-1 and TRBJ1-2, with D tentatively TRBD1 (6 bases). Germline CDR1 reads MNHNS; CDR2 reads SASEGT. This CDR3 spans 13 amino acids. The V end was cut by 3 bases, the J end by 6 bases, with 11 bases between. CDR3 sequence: CASSDTGYNGYTF. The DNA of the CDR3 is TGTGCCAGCAGTGACACAGGGTATAATGGCTACACCTTC.

CDR3 sequence (DNA): TGTGCCAGCAGCTTATCTGGGCCGGGAAGACTCACCGGGGAGCTGTTTTTT. Translation gives CASSLSGPGRLTGELFF. The chain carries TRBV11-2 and TRBJ2-2; D perhaps matches TRBD2 (5 bases). Germline CDR1 SGHAT, CDR2 FQNNGV. The V end lost 2 bases, the J end lost 4 bases, and 17 bases lay between the germline ends. The length of the CDR3 is 17 residues.

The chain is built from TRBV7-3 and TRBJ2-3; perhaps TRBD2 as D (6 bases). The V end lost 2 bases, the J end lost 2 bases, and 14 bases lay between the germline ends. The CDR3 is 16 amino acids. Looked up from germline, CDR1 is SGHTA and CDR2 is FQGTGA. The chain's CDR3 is CASSLGRGPTTDTQYF. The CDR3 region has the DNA TGTGCCAGCAGCTTAGGGCGGGGACCGACCACAGATACGCAGTATTTT.

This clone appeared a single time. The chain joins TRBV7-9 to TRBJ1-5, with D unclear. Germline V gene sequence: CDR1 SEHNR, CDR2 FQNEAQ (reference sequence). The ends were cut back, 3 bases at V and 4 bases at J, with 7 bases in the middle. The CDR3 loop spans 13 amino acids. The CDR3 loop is CASSLYDNQPQHF. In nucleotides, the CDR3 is TGTGCCAGCAGCTTGTACGATAATCAGCCCCAGCATTTT.

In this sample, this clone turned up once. CDR3 sequence (DNA): TGTGCCAGCAGTTTAAGGTTGGTTGAAAAACTGTTTTTT. It yields the protein CASSLRLVEKLFF. The V gene is TRBV27, the J gene TRBJ1-4; no reliable D call. The V end was cut by 2 bases, the J end by 7 bases, with 8 bases between. The germline V gene encodes CDR1 MNHEY and CDR2 SMNVEV (reference sequence). The CDR3 sequence is 13 residues long.

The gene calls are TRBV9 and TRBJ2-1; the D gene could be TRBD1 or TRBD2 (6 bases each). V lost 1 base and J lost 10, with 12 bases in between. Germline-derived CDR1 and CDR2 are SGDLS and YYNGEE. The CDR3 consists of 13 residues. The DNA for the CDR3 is TGTGCCAGCAGCGTACTGGGGGGCGGAGAGCAGTTCTTC. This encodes CASSVLGGGEQFF.

Here the CDR3 reads CASSQANKGIQYF. The CDR3 DNA reads TGTGCCAGCAGCCAAGCGAATAAGGGCATTCAGTACTTC. This chain uses TRBV3-1 (or the pseudogene TRBV3-2) with TRBJ2-4; the D is unclear. CDR3 size: 13 residues. V gave up 1 base and J gave up 9 bases, with 10 bases separating them. Germline V gives CDR1 LGHDT, CDR2 YNNKEL (reference sequence).

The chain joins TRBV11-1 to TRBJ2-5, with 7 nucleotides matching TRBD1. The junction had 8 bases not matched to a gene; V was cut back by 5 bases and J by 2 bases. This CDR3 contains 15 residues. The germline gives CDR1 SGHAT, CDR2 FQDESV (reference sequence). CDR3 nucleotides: TGTGCCAGCAGCCCAAACCCGACAGGGCAAGAGACCCAGTACTTC. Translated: CASSPNPTGQETQYF.

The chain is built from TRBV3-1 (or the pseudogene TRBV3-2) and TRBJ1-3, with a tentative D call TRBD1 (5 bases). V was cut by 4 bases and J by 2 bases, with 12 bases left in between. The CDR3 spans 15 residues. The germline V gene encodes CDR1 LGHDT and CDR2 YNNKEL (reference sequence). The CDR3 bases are TGTGCCAGCAGCCCAGCGTGGGGGGCTGGAAACACCATATATTTT. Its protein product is CASSPAWGAGNTIYF.

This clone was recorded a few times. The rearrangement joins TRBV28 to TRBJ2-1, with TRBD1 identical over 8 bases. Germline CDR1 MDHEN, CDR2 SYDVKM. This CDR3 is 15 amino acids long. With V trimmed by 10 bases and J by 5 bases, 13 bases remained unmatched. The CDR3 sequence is CATNDRDRRNNEQFF. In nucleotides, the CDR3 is TGTGCCACAAATGACCGGGACAGGCGGAACAATGAGCAGTTCTTC.

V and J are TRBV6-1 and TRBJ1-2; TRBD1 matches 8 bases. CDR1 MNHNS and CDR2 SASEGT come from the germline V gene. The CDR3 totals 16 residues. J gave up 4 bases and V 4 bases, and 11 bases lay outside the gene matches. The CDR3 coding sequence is TGTGCCAGCAGTGGGGAGCGGACAGGGTTTACCTATGGCTACACCTTC. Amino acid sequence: CASSGERTGFTYGYTF.

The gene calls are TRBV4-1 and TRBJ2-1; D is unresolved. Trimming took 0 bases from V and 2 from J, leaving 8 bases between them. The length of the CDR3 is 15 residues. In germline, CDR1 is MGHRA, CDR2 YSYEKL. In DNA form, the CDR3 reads TGCGCCAGCAGCCAAGATTACAAAACCTACAATGAGCAGTTCTTC. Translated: CASSQDYKTYNEQFF.